The T cell receptor beta chain under discussion was sequenced for a study of post-analysis software for immune sequencing data (dated by TCRdb to the mid-2010s). General notes on the study: Relapsing-remitting, secondary progressive and progressive-relapsing multiple sclerosis were recorded as disease courses, and subtype annotation was lacking for some patients. The patient repertoires were set against around ten previously published healthy control repertoires from donors whose ages ranged from 6 to 25 years. A subset of samples was prepared in parallel using single-end sample barcoding, then pooled and co-amplified after Illumina adapter ligation.

Results the study describes overall, beyond this receptor: The multiple sclerosis patient group was slightly younger than the control group. Direct clustering with F measure showed strong co-clustering of samples prepared in the same batch, prompting a batch-effect correction. Normalized Chao1 diversity was significantly lower in multiple sclerosis patients than controls, suggesting substantial peripheral T-cell clonal expansion. Patients showed significantly higher frequencies than controls for a handful of TRBV segments, among them TRBV5-6, TRBV5-1 and TRBV20-1.

The CDR3 has 15 amino acids, counting the end cysteine and phenylalanine. The retained sequence is limited to the CDR3, 45 bases, with the frame set at the first base. The library was prepared using PCR. Sequencing was carried out with an Illumina HiSeq 2500. To reduce PCR and sequencing biases, unique molecular identifiers were built into the TCR beta cDNA libraries. Roughly 0.5 million cDNA molecules were obtained per 1 to 10 million input T cells, so each molecule approximated one T cell. Patient libraries were prepared and sequenced with the same protocol used for the earlier healthy control dataset. Samples belonging to the same batch were prepared together, multiplexed and sequenced on a shared HiSeq lane. As for the original processing: MIGEC handled the raw barcoded reads, throwing out single-read molecular identifier groups before consensus assembly and CDR3 extraction. Clonotype tables were post-analysed with VDJtools, and diversity was normalized by down-sampling all datasets to the smallest sample size. Repertoire overlap clustering matched CDR3 amino acid but not nucleotide sequences to correct batch-related cross-sample contamination. TCRdb passed the public sequencing reads through fastp at Q25 and MiXCR, retaining productive beta sequences. Each CDR3 protein appears once, grouped with its most common genes and DNA. The V and J calls and clone size are TCRdb's, not the authors'. The sample has some 450,000 distinct CDR3 sequences on record, approximately 46% of them singletons. The top ten constitute 9% to 13% of the sample.

TCR beta repertoires were profiled from peripheral blood of over 10 young patients with multiple sclerosis to demonstrate the VDJtools post-analysis software. The multiple sclerosis patients were children and adolescents ranging in age from about 6 to 16 years. Remarks on this clonotype: This clone's antigen is unknown. A read error may account for a junction end that differs from germline.

Sequencing was done on a sample of blood. The sequence joins TRBV12-3 or TRBV12-4 to TRBJ2-7; TRBD1 agrees with 9 junctional bases. This receptor was obtained from a girl between 5 and 17 years old with multiple sclerosis. The DNA is as follows: TGTGCCGGCAGTCTCCAACAGGGGGCAACGTACGAGCAGTACTTC. This yields the protein CAGSLQQGATYEQYF.